This TCR beta chain was profiled in a study of blood T cell repertoires in COVID-19. Profiling relied on immunoSEQ multiplex PCR, and the TCRdb table lists in-frame clones only, not all of them. The sample lists some 110,000 clones, approximately 80% occurring once. The sample holds one count of this clone. This CDR3 has 16 amino acids. This TCR was recovered from a man aged 50 or older with acute or convalescent COVID-19. This rearrangement joins TRBV1 to TRBJ2-4; the tabulated D call, TRBD1, remains unverified against the DNA. TRBV1 is shown as a pseudogene. Input material: peripheral blood. The CDR3 loop is CTSSHTGNVAKNIQYF. The CDR3 nucleotides read TGCACCAGCAGCCACACAGGGAACGTCGCCAAAAACATTCAGTACTTC.